The T cell receptor (beta chain) under discussion was sequenced for a study of technical replicates of blood from several donors. This clone was seen only once. The protocol was immunoSEQ multiplex PCR, while the TCRdb copy is restricted to in-frame clones and leaves out a portion. The sample yields more than 55,000 clones, approximately 91% seen once. The germline V gene has CDR1 SGHVS and CDR2 FQNEAQ. The CDR3 covers 14 residues. With 3 bases clipped from V and 5 bases from J, the junction kept 6 bases outside the gene matches. Sequences were obtained from PBMCs. The rearrangement joins TRBV7-8 to TRBJ1-1; 7 bases match TRBD1. The sequence was collected from a human donor in good health. Some clones in this sample may be carry-over from other donors' samples. This CDR3 reads CASSFGRGRTEAFF. CDR3 sequence (DNA): TGTGCCAGCAGCTTTGGCAGGGGGAGGACTGAAGCTTTCTTT.